This record covers a single T cell receptor beta chain. This clone showed up just a few times. This receptor's antigen is unknown. It has no much larger one-base neighbor in the sample; base qualities were not kept. This specimen belongs to a study of beta chain features in type 1 diabetes (dated by TCRdb to 2016 to 2019). Concerning the study at large: Mean age, gender distribution, total cell number and subset yield did not differ between patients and healthy donors. A total of 107,917,701 sorted cells were examined across all samples, and the number of cells per subset was strongly correlated with RNA yield. In the study, TCRB repertoires of sorted circulating CD4+ T cell subsets from recently diagnosed type 1 diabetes patients were compared with those of matched healthy donors. Naive and central memory subsets were obtained from all 30 or so donors, but regulatory and stem cell-like memory subsets were isolated from only 8 patients and 8 healthy donors.

Each donor gave one peripheral blood draw, roughly 0.12 L on average, collected into heparinised tubes. Using a panel that included CD45RO, CCR7, CD25, CD127, CD95 and CD27, naive, central memory, regulatory and stem cell-like memory CD4+ T cells were sorted on a BD FACSAria II. All sorted populations exceeded 95% purity. PBMCs were isolated right away by Lymphoprep density gradient centrifugation and were stained directly, without culture. To minimize batch effects, samples were stained and sorted in pairs, one healthy donor with one patient per experiment. Measured from the cysteine to the phenylalanine, the CDR3 is 13 residues long. The entry retains the CDR3 DNA only, 39 bases that are in frame from base 1. CDR1 is given as SEHNR and CDR2 as FQNEAQ, both from the germline V gene (reference sequence). V loses 4 bases of germline sequence and J loses 5 bases, and the interval between the two ends is 11 bases.

Study-level results and caveats: A moderate but significant shortening of TCRB CDR3 length was observed in type 1 diabetes patients in all four CD4+ subsets. PCR may preferentially amplify shorter templates, but because patient and control samples were amplified and corrected together, any resulting skew would affect both groups equally. The naive, central memory and regulatory TCRB repertoires appeared to resemble one another more closely among patients than among healthy donors. Only small numbers of individuals were included in the HLA sub-analyses, which left unresolved whether HLA type had any influence on TCRB rearrangement. Because cDNA was sequenced instead of genomic DNA, highly expressing activated cells could be over-represented, though the groups showed no difference in activation or CD3 levels. Fewer insertions and more nucleotide deletions at VDJ recombination sites were observed in patients with type 1 diabetes, implying thymic rearrangement abnormalities.

The entire amount of isolated RNA was reverse transcribed using the High Capacity cDNA Reverse Transcription Kit, so the sequenced TCRB transcripts were expressed ones. Deep immunoSEQ sequencing was applied to naive, central memory and regulatory T cell samples, giving an average of approximately 3.8 million total reads per sample. Sorted cells were lysed in RLT buffer, and RNA was extracted using DNase-treated RNeasy Micro or Mini kits according to cell number. To prevent cross-contamination, each cell subset was processed individually, whereas patient and healthy donor samples were processed jointly. The immunoSEQ multiplex PCR was used to amplify TCRB sequences from cDNA, generating 87-bp fragments that spanned the CDR3 region. Amplicons were sequenced on the Illumina HiSeq platform. The paper's data handling went like this. PCR bias was corrected computationally using synthetic template baselines, and reads within Hamming distance 2 were collapsed, with unmergeable singletons discarded. Reads were aligned to IMGT to assign V, D and J genes, CDR3 length, and insertions or deletions at six rearrangement sites. Clonotype counts were normalized to sorted cell number within each subset before computing true diversity and Gini coefficients with the tcR R package. The overlap coefficient, calculated on TCRB nucleotide sequences, was used to quantify repertoire sharing. TCRdb carries this immuneACCESS record with in-frame sequences only. Its versions omit some clonotypes, under half of them owing to an unresolved V gene in the studies checked, with the rest unexplained. V, J and clone size are taken as reported in that table, and D and trimming were inferred from the DNA itself. The table for this sample lists roughly 300,000 clones; less than 9.5% of them were counted only once. The top ten clonotypes cover less than 0.45% of the sample.

Sample: central memory CD4+ T cells from blood. The source of this sequence is a woman aged 18-29 years in good health. This chain is built from TRBV7-9 and TRBJ1-1; the D gene is perhaps TRBD1, on 6 matching bases. The nucleotides are TGTGCCAGCAGCTATACAGGGATAACTGAAGCTTTCTTT. This translates into CASSYTGITEAFF. Supplemented by the reference TRBV7-9 and TRBJ1-1 proteins around the CDR3, the complete variable domain is DTGVSQNPRHKITKRGQNVTFRCDPISEHNRLYWYRQTLGQGPEFLTYFQNEAQLEKSRLLSDRFSAERPKGSFSTLEIQRTEQGDSAMYLCASSYTGITEAFFGQGTRLTVV.